This T cell receptor beta chain is drawn from a study of control samples from healthy donors and cancer patients. The CDR3 is made up of 13 amino acids. Trimming cost V 6 bases and J 4 bases, with 13 bases left between them. Per the germline V gene, CDR1 is LNHNV and CDR2 is YYDKDF (reference sequence). This table comes from immunoSEQ multiplex PCR, and its TCRdb copy is limited to in-frame clones, with some not included. Found here are roughly 100,000 clones, 92% of them singletons; the top ten hold 2% to 2.5%. The sample consisted of blood. V gene TRBV15 combines with J gene TRBJ2-7; possibly TRBD1 or TRBD2 for D (5 bases each). The receptor was derived from a woman younger than 35 in good health. This CDR3 is CATRSGARYEQYF. DNA for the CDR3: TGTGCCACCAGATCCGGGGCGAGGTACGAGCAGTACTTC. The full variable domain, in which reference TRBV15 and TRBJ2-7 provide the parts outside the CDR3, is DAMVIQNPRYQVTQFGKPVTLSCSQTLNHNVMYWYQQKSSQAPKLLFHYYDKDFNNEADTPDNFQSRRPNTSFCFLDIRSPGLGDTAMYLCATRSGARYEQYFGPGTRLTVT.